Shown below are 2 T cell receptor beta chains from a single sample sequenced in a study of CD8 T cells in Susac syndrome. The authors reverse transcribed about 0.45 to 1 ug RNA with random hexamers. TCRdb independently ran MiXCR on the immunoSEQ multiplex PCR reads; one entry per CDR3 protein. The sample gives approximately 100,000 distinct CDR3 sequences, about 90% of which show up once; 0.13% to 0.15% is in the top ten. Sequences were obtained from CD4+ T cells from PBMCs. These receptors all come from a human donor in good health.

The chain couples TRBV29-1 to TRBJ1-1; D may be TRBD1 (5 bases). The CDR3 spans 13 residues. The germline V and J ends were trimmed by 8 bases and 2 bases, with 15 bases remaining between them. Germline values: CDR1 SQVTM, CDR2 ANQGSEA. The chain's CDR3 is CSPREGRNTEAFF. The CDR3 bases are TGCAGCCCCCGTGAGGGGCGCAACACTGAAGCTTTCTTT. The variable domain in full, with the rest retrieved from reference TRBV29-1 and TRBJ1-1, is SAVISQKPSRDICQRGTSLTIQCQVDSQVTMMFWYRQQPGQSLTLIATANQGSEATYESGFVIDKFPISRPNLTFSTLTVSNMSPEDSSIYLCSPREGRNTEAFFGQGTRLTVV.

This chain links TRBV20-1 with TRBJ2-3, with 9 bases identical to TRBD2. Germline V lookup: CDR1 DFQATT, CDR2 SNEGSKA (reference sequence). J lost 0 bases, V lost 5 bases, and 3 bases had no gene match. The CDR3 consists of 14 residues. Here the CDR3 DNA reads TGCAGTGCTTTAGCGGGGGCTAGCACAGATACGCAGTATTTT. It yields the protein CSALAGASTDTQYF.